These 11 T cell receptor beta chains originate from one sample sequenced in a study of blood T cell repertoires in COVID-19. Assay: immunoSEQ multiplex PCR; the TCRdb copy retains only in-frame clones and omits some. The repertoire consists of around 370,000 clones, with 87% occurring once and the leading ten covering about 6%. The specimen was peripheral blood. Every receptor here comes from a woman aged 45-60 years with COVID-19, enrolled during active disease.

This chain uses TRBV4-2 with TRBJ2-7; D is undetermined. The V end was cut by 2 bases, the J end by 4 bases, with 9 bases between. Germline V CDR1 and CDR2: LGHNA, YNFKEQ. The CDR3 runs 13 residues. This CDR3 is CASSQTTEYEQYF. As DNA, the CDR3 is TGTGCCAGCAGCCAAACGACTGAGTACGAGCAGTACTTC.

The chain is built from TRBV5-1 and TRBJ2-5; 13 bases line up with TRBD2. The CDR3 length is 18 residues. V lost 3 bases to trimming and J lost 0 bases; unmatched junction nucleotides: 8. Germline V gene lookup returns CDR1 SGHRS and CDR2 YFSETQ. CDR3 sequence reads: CASSSGTSGILYQETQYF. The CDR3 DNA follows: TGCGCCAGCAGCTCCGGGACTAGCGGGATTCTTTACCAAGAGACCCAGTACTTC.

This rearrangement joins TRBV12-3 or TRBV12-4 to TRBJ2-7; D gene uncertain. This CDR3 has 12 amino acids. V shed 3 bases and J shed 0 bases, with 3 bases lying between them. CDR3 loop: CASSFYSYEQYF. The CDR3 DNA reads TGTGCCAGCAGTTTCTACTCCTACGAGCAGTACTTC.

The rearrangement links TRBV21-1 to TRBJ2-4; TRBD2 was called by the table and not checked on the DNA. TRBV21-1 represents a pseudogene. The CDR3 is 19 amino acids. The CDR3 DNA follows: TGTGCCAGCAGGGGGACTAGCGGGAGGCCCTTACTAGCCAAAAACATTCAGTACTTC. Translation gives CASRGTSGRPLLAKNIQYF.

The chain joins TRBV14 to TRBJ2-5, with 9 bases fitting TRBD2. With 0 bases clipped from V and 4 bases from J, the junction kept 3 bases outside the gene matches. Germline V gene lookup returns CDR1 SGHDN and CDR2 FVKESK. The CDR3 is 15 residues long. The CDR3 here is CASSQDHSGRETQYF. In DNA, the CDR3 is TGTGCCAGCAGCCAAGATCATAGCGGGAGAGAGACCCAGTACTTC.

The chain is built from TRBV7-2 and TRBJ2-3; 7 bases agree with TRBD1. Losses at the gene ends were 5 bases for V and 5 bases for J; bases not matched to a gene: 4. The CDR3 is 13 amino acids. Germline lookup yields CDR1 SGHTA and CDR2 FQGNSA. In nucleotides, the CDR3 is TGTGCCAGCAGCCCAACAGGGGTAGATACGCAGTATTTT. Its translation is CASSPTGVDTQYF.

V is TRBV5-1 and J is TRBJ1-2; D possibly corresponds to TRBD1 (5 bases). V was shortened by 0 bases and J by 6 bases, with 15 bases between the two germline ends. Germline V CDR1 and CDR2: SGHRS, YFSETQ. The CDR3 loop spans 15 amino acids. The CDR3 sequence: CASSLARWGGDGYTF. The CDR3 DNA is TGCGCCAGCAGCTTGGCCCGTTGGGGGGGTGATGGCTACACCTTC.

V and J are TRBV30 and TRBJ2-5, with 11 bases identical to TRBD2. Germline V CDR1 and CDR2: GTSNPN, SVGIG (reference sequence). The CDR3 length is 16 residues. V was clipped by 6 bases and J by 7 bases; unmatched bases: 16. The CDR3 here is CACHTPGTSGSGTQYF. CDR3 in DNA: TGTGCCTGCCACACACCCGGGACTAGCGGCAGCGGGACCCAGTACTTC.

The rearrangement links TRBV18 to TRBJ1-1; no clear D. V was shortened by 3 bases and J by 1 base, with 9 bases between the two germline ends. The CDR3 is 14 residues long. Germline loops: CDR1 KGHSH, CDR2 LQKENI. The CDR3 nucleotides are TGTGCCAGCTCACCCACGCGGGGGAACACTGAAGCTTTCTTT. Translating gives CASSPTRGNTEAFF.

There are a few counts of this clone. The genes are TRBV7-2 and TRBJ2-7, with 9 nucleotides matching TRBD2. This CDR3 contains 14 residues. CDR1 is SGHTA and CDR2 is FQGNSA in the germline V gene. The ends lost 1 base at V and 2 bases at J; junction bases unmatched: 0. The CDR3 is CASSLVAGAYEQYF. CDR3 coding DNA: TGTGCCAGCAGCTTAGTAGCGGGGGCCTACGAGCAGTACTTC.

This CDR3 reads CAGPRPGQGTDTQYF. CDR3 DNA: TGCGCCGGTCCCCGTCCGGGACAGGGGACAGATACGCAGTATTTT. This chain uses TRBV10-1 with TRBJ2-3; 10 nucleotides align to TRBD1. V dropped 11 bases and J dropped 3; count of bases not matched to a gene: 11. This CDR3 has 15 residues. CDR1 is WNHNN and CDR2 is SYGVQD in the germline V gene (reference sequence).